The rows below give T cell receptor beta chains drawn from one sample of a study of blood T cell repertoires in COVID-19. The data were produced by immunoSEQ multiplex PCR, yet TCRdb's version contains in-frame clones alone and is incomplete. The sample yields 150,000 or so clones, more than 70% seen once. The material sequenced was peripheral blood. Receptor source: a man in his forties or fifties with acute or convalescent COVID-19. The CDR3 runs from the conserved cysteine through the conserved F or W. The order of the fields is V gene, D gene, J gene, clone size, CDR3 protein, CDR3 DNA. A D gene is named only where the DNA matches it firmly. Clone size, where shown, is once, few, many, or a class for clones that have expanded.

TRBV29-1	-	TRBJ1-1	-	CSAPAPQRPTEAFF	TGCAGCGCGCCCGCCCCCCAGCGACCCACTGAAGCTTTCTTT
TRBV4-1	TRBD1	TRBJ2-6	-	CASSHLPGGVGSGANVLTF	TGCGCCAGCAGCCATTTACCAGGGGGCGTCGGAAGTGGGGCCAACGTCCTGACTTTC
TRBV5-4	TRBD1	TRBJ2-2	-	CASSQRQGLNTGELFF	TGTGCCAGCAGCCAGAGACAGGGATTGAACACCGGGGAGCTGTTTTTT
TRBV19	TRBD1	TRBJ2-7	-	CASRRTGTGESEQYF	TGTGCCAGTAGGAGAACCGGGACAGGGGAGAGCGAGCAGTACTTC
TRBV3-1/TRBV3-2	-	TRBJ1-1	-	CASSQVQGNTEAFF	TGTGCCAGCAGCCAAGTGCAGGGAAACACTGAAGCTTTCTTT
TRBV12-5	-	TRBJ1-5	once	CASEAQGAQPQHF	TGTGCTAGTGAGGCACAGGGAGCTCAGCCCCAGCATTTT
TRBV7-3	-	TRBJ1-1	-	CASSLQGNMNTEAFF	TGTGCCAGCAGCTTGCAGGGAAACATGAACACTGAAGCTTTCTTT
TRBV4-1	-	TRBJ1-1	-	CASRTRASEAFF	TGCGCCAGCCGAACTAGGGCCAGTGAAGCTTTCTTT
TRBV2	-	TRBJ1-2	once	CASLRQAYGYTF	TGTGCCAGCCTCAGGCAGGCCTATGGCTACACCTTC
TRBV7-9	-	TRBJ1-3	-	CASSLNQQDSGNTIYF	TGTGCCAGCAGCTTAAACCAACAGGACTCTGGAAACACCATATATTTT
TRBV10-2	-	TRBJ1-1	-	CASSESGWERTYTEAFF	TGCGCCAGCAGTGAGTCAGGATGGGAACGGACATACACTGAAGCTTTCTTT
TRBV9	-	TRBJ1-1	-	CASRGSGTEAFF	TGTGCCAGCAGAGGATCCGGGACTGAAGCTTTCTTT
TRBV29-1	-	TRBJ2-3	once	CSVARGSITDTQYF	TGCAGCGTTGCCCGGGGGAGTATCACAGATACGCAGTATTTT
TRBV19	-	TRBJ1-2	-	CASSIGQTNYGYTF	TGTGCCAGTAGTATAGGGCAGACTAACTATGGCTACACCTTC
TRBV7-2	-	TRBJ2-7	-	CASSQGTYEQYF	TGTGCCAGCAGCCAGGGGACCTACGAGCAGTACTTC
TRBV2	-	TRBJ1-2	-	CASSAFGIYGYTF	TGTGCCAGCAGTGCTTTTGGCATATATGGCTACACCTTC
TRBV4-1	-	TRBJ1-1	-	CASSQPAGFGTEAFF	TGCGCCAGCAGCCAACCGGCGGGTTTCGGGACTGAAGCTTTCTTT
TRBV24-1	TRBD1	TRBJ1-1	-	CATRGTGALTEAFF	TGTGCCACCAGGGGGACAGGGGCTTTAACTGAAGCTTTCTTT
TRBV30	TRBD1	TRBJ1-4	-	CAWKTGERTNEKLFF	TGTGCCTGGAAGACAGGGGAAAGAACTAATGAAAAACTGTTTTTT
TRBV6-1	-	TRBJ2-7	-	CASSEQGTHEQYF	TGTGCCAGCAGTGAACAGGGAACCCACGAGCAGTACTTC
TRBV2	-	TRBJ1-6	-	CAGRSSYNSPLHF	TGTGCCGGGCGCAGCTCCTATAATTCACCCCTCCACTTT
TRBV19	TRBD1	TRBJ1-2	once	CASRDRVSYGYTF	TGTGCCAGTAGGGACAGGGTGAGCTATGGCTACACCTTC
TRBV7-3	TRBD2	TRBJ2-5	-	CASSRGGQETQYF	TGTGCCAGCAGTCGGGGGGGCCAAGAGACCCAGTACTTC
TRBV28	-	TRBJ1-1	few	CASSTGGVVNTEAFF	TGTGCCAGCAGTACCGGGGGAGTTGTGAACACTGAAGCTTTCTTT
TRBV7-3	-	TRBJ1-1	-	CASGWGRRTEAFF	TGTGCCAGCGGATGGGGGCGTAGGACTGAAGCTTTCTTT
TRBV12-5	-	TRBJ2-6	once	CASGPGLSGANVLTF	TGTGCTAGTGGACCAGGGCTCTCTGGGGCCAACGTCCTGACTTTC
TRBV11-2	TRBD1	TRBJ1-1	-	CASSLEQGAVEAFF	TGTGCCAGCAGCTTAGAACAGGGGGCAGTTGAAGCTTTCTTT
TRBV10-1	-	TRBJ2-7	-	CASSEVAGKEQYF	TGCGCCAGCAGTGAGGTGGCAGGGAAAGAGCAGTACTTC
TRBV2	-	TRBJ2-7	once	CASSEYWSREKYF	TGTGCCAGCAGTGAATATTGGAGTCGAGAAAAGTACTTC
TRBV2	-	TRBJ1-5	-	CASRGLSGKNGQPQHF	TGTGCCAGCAGGGGCCTTTCGGGGAAAAATGGTCAGCCCCAGCATTTT
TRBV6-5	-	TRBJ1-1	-	CASSYTRAKPNTEAFF	TGTGCCAGCAGTTACACTCGAGCTAAGCCTAACACTGAAGCTTTCTTT
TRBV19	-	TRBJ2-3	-	CASSMNPYTDTQYF	TGTGCCAGTAGTATGAACCCCTACACAGATACGCAGTATTTT
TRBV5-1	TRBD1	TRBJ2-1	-	CASSLTGGSYNEQFF	TGCGCCAGCAGCTTAACAGGGGGTTCCTACAATGAGCAGTTCTTC
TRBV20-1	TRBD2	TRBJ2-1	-	CSARGVEQFF	TGCAGTGCCCGGGGGGTCGAGCAGTTCTTC
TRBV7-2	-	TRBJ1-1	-	CASLISPGNTEAFF	TGTGCCAGCTTAATAAGTCCGGGGAACACTGAAGCTTTCTTT
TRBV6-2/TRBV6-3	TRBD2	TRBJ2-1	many	CASSRGTRTNEQFF	TGTGCCAGCAGCCGCGGGACTAGGACCAATGAGCAGTTCTTC
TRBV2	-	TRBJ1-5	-	CASRRQTDQPQHF	TGTGCCAGCAGAAGGCAGACTGATCAGCCCCAGCATTTT
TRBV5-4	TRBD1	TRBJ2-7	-	CASSADRGSYEQYF	TGTGCCAGCAGCGCGGACAGGGGCTCCTACGAGCAGTACTTC
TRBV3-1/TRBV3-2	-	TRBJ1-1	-	CASSALSRATEAFF	TGTGCCAGCAGCGCACTCAGCAGGGCCACTGAAGCTTTCTTT
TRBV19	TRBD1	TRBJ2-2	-	CASNPGTGKSGELFF	TGTGCCAGTAATCCGGGGACAGGGAAGTCCGGGGAGCTGTTTTTT
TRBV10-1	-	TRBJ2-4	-	CASSESQGSNIQYF	TGCGCCAGCAGTGAGTCGCAGGGGTCGAACATTCAGTACTTC
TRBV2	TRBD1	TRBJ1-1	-	CASSLTGGGTEAFF	TGTGCCAGCAGTCTAACAGGGGGCGGCACTGAAGCTTTCTTT
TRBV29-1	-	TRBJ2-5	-	CSVDFWTRLYQETQYF	TGCAGCGTTGACTTTTGGACTCGCCTGTACCAAGAGACCCAGTACTTC
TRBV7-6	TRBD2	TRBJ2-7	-	CASSFGTSGSYEQYF	TGTGCCAGCAGCTTCGGGACTAGCGGATCCTACGAGCAGTACTTC
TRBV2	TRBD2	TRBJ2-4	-	CASSDGTSGRVAKNIQYF	TGTGCCAGCAGCGATGGGACTAGCGGGAGGGTCGCCAAAAACATTCAGTACTTC
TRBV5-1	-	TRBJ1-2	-	CASSLDRADYGYTF	TGCGCCAGCAGCTTGGACAGGGCGGACTATGGCTACACCTTC
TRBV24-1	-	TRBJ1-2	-	CATSAPGNYGYTF	TGTGCCACCAGTGCCCCCGGGAACTATGGCTACACCTTC
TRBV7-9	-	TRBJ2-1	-	CASTFGTQNNEQFF	TGTGCCAGCACCTTCGGGACACAGAACAATGAGCAGTTCTTC
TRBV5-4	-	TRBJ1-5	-	CASSWGGRDGQPQHF	TGTGCCAGCAGCTGGGGTGGGAGGGATGGTCAGCCCCAGCATTTT
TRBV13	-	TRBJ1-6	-	CASSFYGQKTSSYNSPLHF	TGTGCCAGCAGCTTTTACGGACAGAAAACGAGCTCCTATAATTCACCCCTCCACTTT
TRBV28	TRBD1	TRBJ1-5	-	CASSSMGQLNQPQHF	TGTGCCAGCAGTTCAATGGGACAGCTCAATCAGCCCCAGCATTTT
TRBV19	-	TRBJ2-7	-	CASATWGLNYEQYF	TGTGCCAGTGCGACCTGGGGGCTGAACTACGAGCAGTACTTC
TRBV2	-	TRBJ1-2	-	CASMGRGKGGYTF	TGTGCCAGCATGGGCAGGGGAAAGGGTGGCTACACCTTC
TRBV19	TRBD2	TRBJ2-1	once	CASSIGPSGSKTRRNEQFF	TGTGCCAGTAGTATTGGGCCTAGCGGGAGTAAGACGCGGCGGAATGAGCAGTTCTTC
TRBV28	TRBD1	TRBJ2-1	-	CASNPISRTGTNEQFF	TGTGCCAGCAACCCCATTTCCAGGACAGGGACAAATGAGCAGTTCTTC
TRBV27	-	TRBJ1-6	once	CASSLNRVQTYNSPLHF	TGTGCCAGCAGTCTCAACAGGGTTCAAACCTATAATTCACCCCTCCACTTT
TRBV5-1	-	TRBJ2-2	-	CASSLLTAPNTGELFF	TGCGCCAGCAGCTTGTTGACAGCCCCGAACACCGGGGAGCTGTTTTTT
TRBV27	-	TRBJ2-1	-	CASSSAGPYNEQFF	TGTGCCAGCAGTTCCGCGGGACCATACAATGAGCAGTTCTTC
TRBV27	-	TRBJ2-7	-	CASRGGGTLPYEQYF	TGTGCCAGCAGGGGTGGGGGGACGCTTCCCTACGAGCAGTACTTC